This T cell receptor (beta chain) was captured by sequencing in a study of response to subunit inactivated influenza vaccine. TCRdb analysed the RT-PCR reads with MiXCR anew, one entry per CDR3 protein. The data contain more than 500,000 distinct CDR3 sequences, roughly 12% of them singletons. Germline V lookup: CDR1 SGHTA, CDR2 FQGNSA. V dropped 0 bases and J dropped 4; count of bases not matched to a gene: 2. This CDR3 region has 15 residues. Separately, the same data were catalogued under a study of T cells expressing NK-cell markers. From that study: TCR beta cDNA was made by 5'RACE template switching with UMIs. The TCR beta repertoires were obtained from sorted CD3+CD56+NKG2C+, CD3+CD56+NKG2C- and CD3+CD56-NKG2C+ T cells. Of CD8+ T cells, roughly 1.0-7.5% belonged to dominant NKG2C+ clonotypes in five or six donors.

The TCR sequence derives from a middle-aged man who received an inactivated influenza vaccine. The source was PBMCs from blood, collected on the day of vaccination. The V call is TRBV7-2, the J call TRBJ1-1; 10 nucleotides align to TRBD1. The CDR3 coding sequence is TGTGCCAGCAGCTTAGCGGGGACAGGGGTCACTGAAGCTTTCTTT. This translates into CASSLAGTGVTEAFF.